This section outlines one T cell receptor (beta chain) sequence together with its context. The clone's antigen remains unknown. No quality values exist for individual bases; no much larger clone is one base distant. These data come from a study of tumor and adjacent non-tumor tissue in lung cancer (dated by TCRdb to 2016 to 2019). With regard to the full study: By cancer type, the cohort comprised eleven to twelve adenocarcinoma patients, a couple of squamous cell carcinoma patients and 1 small cell lung cancer patient. Among the 15 or so patients, ages ranged from roughly 30 to 85 years, some ten were men and 5 were women, and disease was TNM stage I to III. Sequencing produced more than 100,000,000 productive TCRbeta reads in total, an average of about 4.17 million reads per sample. The study compared bulk TCRbeta repertoires from lung tumor tissue and matched distant non-tumor lung tissue of about 15 lung cancer patients. For each patient, one tumor sample and one normal lung sample were taken, giving about 31 paired specimens that underwent TCRbeta CDR3 sequencing. On the study overall, not on this receptor specifically: Only about 14 patients were in the cohort, and the authors stated that larger samples and more detailed clinical data are needed. Tumor tissue showed significantly higher TCR diversity (inverse Simpson) than normal lung tissue, at around 460 vs 160 (P = 0.0075, Mann-Whitney U test). Younger patients had significantly higher TCR diversity, and higher tumor TCR diversity was associated with shorter overall and disease-free survival. In normal lung, the top 100 clones accounted for a significantly larger cumulative share of the repertoire than in tumor tissue. Neither the sequencing platform nor unique molecular identifiers are named or mentioned anywhere in the methods. Because peripheral blood was not sequenced, the blood TCRbeta repertoires of the lung cancer patients in the study went unexamined.

RNA was isolated from bulk unsorted tissue, and RNA quality was assessed with a NanoDrop ND-1000 and an Agilent 2100. For the normal lung samples, distant non-tumor tissue was collected more than 3 cm away from the tumor edge. The donors were newly diagnosed lung cancer patients admitted for thoracic surgery in China from August to November 2014 who had not received prior chemotherapy. Anyone who had undergone radiotherapy or chemotherapy before, or who had another cancer at the same time, was left out of the study. Surgical tissue pieces of roughly 1-2.2 cm3 were preserved in RNAlater solution and stored at -80 °C until use. Library preparation was by multiplex PCR. The sample was run on an Illumina HiSeq 2500. TCRbeta libraries were constructed through three rounds of nested PCR with primers (Table S4) according to protocols modified from ARM-PCR. Before sequencing, PCR products in the 200-500 bp range were cut out of the gel and cleaned up using the QIAquick gel extraction kit. Per the source publication's procedure: Trimmomatic was used to clean the reads, FLASH merged the cleaned reads into complete CDR3 sequences, and MiTCR assigned the sequences to V(D)J germline segments. VDJtools was used to compute clonal diversity as the inverse Simpson's index. A read counted as productive if the sequence was in-frame and lacked a premature stop codon. TCRdb itself trimmed the public reads at Q25 with fastp, ran MiXCR and retained productive beta chains. Entries are consolidated by CDR3 protein sequence, retaining the most common genes and DNA. The V and J calls reflect TCRdb's pipeline rather than the authors' work. This sample has roughly 70,000 distinct CDR3 sequences in its table, and nearly 70% of those were observed once. The leading ten clones occupy around a quarter of the sample.

The CDR3 has 15 amino acids, counting the end cysteine and phenylalanine. Of all the DNA, just the CDR3 is kept, 45 bases in frame from base 1. The germline V gene (reference sequence) supplies CDR1 DFQATT and CDR2 SNEGSKA. Germline trimming amounts to 7 bases on V and 5 bases on J, with 16 as the count of junction bases outside the gene matches. This sequence originates from a woman aged 50 to 65 with non-small cell lung cancer. The chain joins TRBV20-1 to TRBJ2-7; a stretch of 8 junction bases matches TRBD2. Material for sequencing was distant non-tumor lung tissue. The CDR3 has the sequence CSVMEISGNTNEQYF. In nucleotides, the sequence is TGCAGTGTTATGGAGATTAGCGGGAACACCAACGAGCAGTACTTC.